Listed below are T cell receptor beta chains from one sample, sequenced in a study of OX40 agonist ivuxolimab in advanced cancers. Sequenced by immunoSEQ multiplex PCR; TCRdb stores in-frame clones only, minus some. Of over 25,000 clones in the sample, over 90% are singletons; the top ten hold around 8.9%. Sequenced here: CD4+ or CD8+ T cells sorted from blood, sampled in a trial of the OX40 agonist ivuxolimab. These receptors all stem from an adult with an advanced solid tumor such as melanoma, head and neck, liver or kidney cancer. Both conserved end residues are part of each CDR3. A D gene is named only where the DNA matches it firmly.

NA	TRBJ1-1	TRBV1	CTSSQDARAVVRAFF
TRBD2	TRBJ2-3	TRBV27	CASSLDVETSGRTDTQYF
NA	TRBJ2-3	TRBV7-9	CASSLMADRSTDTQYF
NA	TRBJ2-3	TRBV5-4	CASSWGSAAVGTDTQYF
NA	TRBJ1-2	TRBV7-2	CASSLRLANYGYTF
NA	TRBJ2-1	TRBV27	CASSPTGPSTGDEQFF
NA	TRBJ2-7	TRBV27	CASSDNPETALEDEQYF
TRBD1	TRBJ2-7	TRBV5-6	CASSLDRDREGEQYF
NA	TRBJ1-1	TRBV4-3	CASSPSNAGPTEAFF
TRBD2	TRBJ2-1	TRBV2	CASSDGLAVEYNEQFF
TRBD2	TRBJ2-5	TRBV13	CASSLVGTSGQVTQYF
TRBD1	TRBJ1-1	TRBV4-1	CASSQDDRGITEAFF
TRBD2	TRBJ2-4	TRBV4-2	CASSQDQFPLAGGGNIQYF